This T cell receptor (beta chain) derives from a study of OX40 agonist ivuxolimab in advanced cancers. Study conclusions and caveats: Clones of CD4+ and CD8+ blood T cells grew by week 6 at doses of 0.1 to 3.0 mg/kg.

With 1 base removed from V and 6 bases from J, the gap between germline ends came to 13 bases. Germline V lookup: CDR1 SGHTA, CDR2 FQGTGA. The CDR3 is 14 amino acids. Prior autoimmune disease or systemic immunosuppression barred patients. In regard to this clone: Its target is unknown.

The table came from immunoSEQ multiplex PCR; TCRdb's copy has only in-frame clones and leaves some out. The sample carries roughly 56,000 clones, 65% to 90% recorded once. The sample was CD4+ or CD8+ T cells sorted from blood, taken in a trial of the OX40 agonist ivuxolimab. The chain recombines TRBV7-3 with TRBJ2-7; TRBD2 is a possible D gene (5 bases). The receptor comes from an adult with an advanced solid tumor such as melanoma, head and neck, liver or kidney cancer. CDR3 bases: TGTGCCAGCAGCTTAATGTACGGGAACAGCGAGCAGTACTTC. Translating gives CASSLMYGNSEQYF. Full variable domain (missing parts from reference TRBV7-3 and TRBJ2-7): GAGVSQTPSNKVTEKGKYVELRCDPISGHTALYWYRQSLGQGPEFLIYFQGTGAADDSGLPNDRFFAVRPEGSVSTLKIQRTERGDSAVYLCASSLMYGNSEQYFGPGTRLTVT.